The 30 T cell receptor beta chains reported below all come from one sample, sequenced in a study of OX40 agonist ivuxolimab in advanced cancers. Produced via immunoSEQ multiplex PCR; TCRdb's table is partial and in-frame only. Of over 55,000 clones in the sample, about 90% were seen once. The input for sequencing was CD4+ or CD8+ T cells sorted from blood, taken in a trial of the OX40 agonist ivuxolimab. The receptors derive from an adult with an advanced solid tumor such as melanoma, head and neck, liver or kidney cancer.

The rearrangement uses TRBV25-1 and TRBJ1-1, with 7 nucleotides matching TRBD1. V trimming: 4 bases; J trimming: 6 bases; junction bases outside the gene matches: 11. The length of the CDR3 is 15 residues. Germline V gene data show CDR1 as MGHDK and CDR2 as SYGVNS. This CDR3 reads CASSGRTGTGSEAFF. The CDR3 coding sequence is TGTGCCAGCAGTGGACGGACAGGAACGGGGTCTGAAGCTTTCTTT.

This rearrangement joins TRBV5-6 to TRBJ1-6; 8 nucleotides agree with TRBD1. Germline V gene sequence: CDR1 SGHDT, CDR2 YYEEEE. Trimming cost V 4 bases and J 11 bases; bases outside gene matches: 8. The CDR3 extends over 14 amino acids. Here the CDR3 reads CASSPTGGPAPLHF. Here the CDR3 DNA reads TGTGCCAGCAGCCCCACAGGGGGTCCGGCACCCCTCCACTTT. Combining the CDR3 with reference TRBV5-6 and TRBJ1-6 gives the whole variable domain DAGVTQSPTHLIKTRGQQVTLRCSPKSGHDTVSWYQQALGQGPQFIFQYYEEEERQRGNFPDRFSGHQFPNYSSELNVNALLLGDSALYLCASSPTGGPAPLHFGNGTRLTVT.

With regard to this clone: The identical CDR3 is also encoded by other nucleotide sequences in the sample. V and J are TRBV10-3 and TRBJ2-3; the D is unclear. The CDR3 is made up of 11 amino acids. From germline, CDR1 is ENHRY and CDR2 SYGVKD. Trimming cost V 0 bases and J 6 bases, with 1 base left between them. CDR3 sequence reads: CAISESDTQYF. The CDR3 DNA reads as TGTGCCATCAGTGAGTCCGATACGCAGTATTTT.

The rearrangement joins TRBV28 to TRBJ1-1, with D hard to call. V lost 9 bases to trimming and J lost 0 bases, with 8 bases between them. Germline V gene data show CDR1 as MDHEN and CDR2 as SYDVKM. The CDR3 length is 12 residues. CDR3 protein: CASLDLNTEAFF. Here the CDR3 DNA reads TGTGCCAGTTTAGATTTGAACACTGAAGCTTTCTTT.

The gene calls are TRBV6-4 and TRBJ1-5; 8 bases are shared with TRBD1. Germline V gene data show CDR1 as MRHNA and CDR2 as SNTAGT. V shed 2 bases, J shed 6 bases, and the junction held 3 bases outside the gene matches. The CDR3 is 14 residues long. Here the CDR3 DNA reads TGTGCCAGCAGTGACGGGACAGGTAGTCAGCCCCAGCATTTT. Its translation is CASSDGTGSQPQHF.

The chain is built from TRBV6-5 and TRBJ1-6; D is ambiguous. CDR1 and CDR2 from the germline V gene are MNHEY and SVGAGI. V was pared by 0 bases and J by 8 bases, with 5 bases between. The CDR3 extends over 13 amino acids. The DNA for the CDR3 is TGTGCCAGCAGTTACTCGTCGGATTCACCCCTCCACTTT. Encoded protein: CASSYSSDSPLHF.

The chain uses TRBV19 and TRBJ1-4; TRBD1 matches 8 bases. CDR3 length: 14 residues. Per germline, CDR1 LNHDA and CDR2 SQIVND (reference sequence). The V gene end was trimmed by 4 bases and the J gene end by 5 bases; junction bases not matched to a gene: 3. This CDR3 is CASSTRTGNEKLFF. The CDR3, as DNA: TGTGCCAGTAGTACCAGGACAGGGAATGAAAAACTGTTTTTT.

V usage is TRBV7-3 and J usage is TRBJ2-1; 9 nucleotides align to TRBD2. Germline CDR1 and CDR2: SGHTA and FQGTGA. The CDR3 runs 18 residues. The ends lost 3 bases at V and 6 bases at J; junction bases unmatched: 15. The CDR3 DNA follows: TGTGCCAGCAGCTTGGGACCTCTGGCGGGAGGGATCTTCAATGAGCAGTTCTTC. Encoded protein: CASSLGPLAGGIFNEQFF.

The CDR3, as DNA: TGTGCCAGCAGCTTCACGAACACTGAAGCTTTCTTT. Protein: CASSFTNTEAFF. The chain is built from TRBV7-2 and TRBJ1-1; no definite D call. V was shortened by 3 bases and J by 1 base, with 3 bases between the two germline ends. The germline CDR1 and CDR2 sequences are SGHTA and FQGNSA. This CDR3 is built from 12 residues.

The chain couples TRBV27 to TRBJ2-7, with D perhaps matching TRBD1 (6 bases). Germline V gene data show CDR1 as MNHEY and CDR2 as SMNVEV (reference sequence). V lost 2 bases and J 2 bases, leaving 10 bases between the germline ends. The CDR3 runs 14 residues. This CDR3 reads CASSLGGRAYEQYF. The CDR3 DNA is TGTGCCAGCAGTTTAGGGGGCAGGGCCTACGAGCAGTACTTC.

This chain uses TRBV28 with TRBJ2-2; TRBD2 might be the D (6 bases). The V end lost 3 bases, the J end lost 3 bases, and 11 bases lay between the germline ends. The CDR3 runs to 15 residues. The germline gives CDR1 MDHEN, CDR2 SYDVKM. The CDR3 reads CASSLIGEDTGELFF. CDR3 nucleotide sequence: TGTGCCAGCAGTTTGATTGGGGAGGACACCGGGGAGCTGTTTTTT.

The CDR3 bases are TGCGCCAGCAGCTTTACCGACAGGGGGCGCGGGAACACTGAAGCTTTCTTT. Protein sequence: CASSFTDRGRGNTEAFF. This chain links TRBV5-1 with TRBJ1-1, with 10 positions matching TRBD1. The CDR3 covers 17 residues. Germline lookup yields CDR1 SGHRS and CDR2 YFSETQ. J was trimmed by 1 base and V by 2 bases; bases with no gene match: 8. Combining the CDR3 with reference TRBV5-1 and TRBJ1-1 gives the whole variable domain KAGVTQTPRYLIKTRGQQVTLSCSPISGHRSVSWYQQTPGQGLQFLFEYFSETQRNKGNFPGRFSGRQFSNSRSEMNVSTLELGDSALYLCASSFTDRGRGNTEAFFGQGTRLTVV.

DNA of the CDR3: TGTGCCAGTAGTATTGGTTCGACTAGCGGGAGCAATGAGCAGTTCTTC. This sequence encodes CASSIGSTSGSNEQFF. V is TRBV19 and J is TRBJ2-1, with 12 bases aligning to TRBD2. CDR1 and CDR2 (germline): LNHDA, SQIVND (reference sequence). The CDR3 consists of 16 residues. Trimming removed 3 bases from V and 6 bases from J; junction bases left unmatched: 6.

The V and J genes are TRBV15 and TRBJ1-2; 9 bases align to TRBD1. The CDR3 loop spans 18 amino acids. Germline trimming cut 1 base from V and 0 bases from J; bases unmatched to any gene: 9. Germline-derived CDR1 and CDR2 are LNHNV and YYDKDF (reference sequence). The CDR3 here is CATSRGTGTGSSNYGYTF. In DNA, the CDR3 is TGTGCCACCAGCAGAGGTACCGGGACAGGGTCTTCTAACTATGGCTACACCTTC.

V and J are TRBV28 and TRBJ1-2; perhaps TRBD1 as D (6 bases). Trimming left V 7 bases short and J 6 bases short, with 24 bases between. Germline CDR1 MDHEN, CDR2 SYDVKM. The CDR3 loop spans 16 amino acids. In nucleotides, the CDR3 is TGTGCCAGCAACCAAGGGGGGGCGGGGAGTTTCGATGGCTACACCTTC. Translation: CASNQGGAGSFDGYTF.

This chain connects TRBV7-2 to TRBJ1-1; a weak D match, TRBD1 (5 bases). CDR3 size: 15 residues. Trimming removed 5 bases at V and 1 base at J, with 14 bases between. Per the germline V gene, CDR1 is SGHTA and CDR2 is FQGNSA. CDR3 amino acids: CASSPGARRNTEAFF. The DNA for the CDR3 is TGTGCCAGCAGCCCTGGGGCCCGACGGAACACTGAAGCTTTCTTT.

V usage is TRBV6-5 and J usage is TRBJ1-6; TRBD1 aligns across 7 bases. With V trimmed by 5 bases and J by 9 bases, 4 bases remained unmatched. CDR3 length: 13 residues. The germline V gene has CDR1 MNHEY and CDR2 SVGAGI. CDR3 sequence: CASSTGAGSPLHF. The CDR3 bases are TGTGCCAGCAGTACAGGGGCGGGTTCACCCCTCCACTTT.

This sequence joins TRBV5-1 and TRBJ2-1, with TRBD1 as a possible D gene (6 bases). This CDR3 contains 16 residues. CDR1 is SGHRS and CDR2 is YFSETQ in the germline V gene. V gave up 4 bases and J gave up 9 bases, with 23 bases separating them. The CDR3 DNA sequence: TGCGCCAGCAGCAGCTTGGTAGCACAGGGAGCAAGTGAGCAGTTCTTC. Amino acids: CASSSLVAQGASEQFF.

This clone was counted between two and nine times. The J gene is TRBJ2-5, the V gene TRBV5-8; D is possibly TRBD2 (5 bases). Trimming left V 4 bases short and J 4 bases short, with 5 bases between. The CDR3 consists of 11 residues. In germline, CDR1 is SGHTS, CDR2 YDEGEE. The CDR3 DNA follows: TGTGCCAGCAGCCGGGGAGAGACCCAGTACTTC. Protein sequence: CASSRGETQYF.

This rearrangement joins TRBV5-1 to TRBJ2-2; a weak D match, TRBD1 (5 bases). The length of the CDR3 is 17 residues. Germline CDR1 and CDR2: SGHRS and YFSETQ. V shed 1 base and J shed 2 bases, with 15 bases lying between them. The CDR3 sequence: CASSLSPPGPNTGELFF. CDR3 coding DNA: TGCGCCAGCAGCTTGAGTCCGCCAGGGCCAAACACCGGGGAGCTGTTTTTT. The full variable domain, with the rest looked up from reference TRBV5-1 and TRBJ2-2, is KAGVTQTPRYLIKTRGQQVTLSCSPISGHRSVSWYQQTPGQGLQFLFEYFSETQRNKGNFPGRFSGRQFSNSRSEMNVSTLELGDSALYLCASSLSPPGPNTGELFFGEGSRLTVL.

The rearrangement links TRBV6-5 to TRBJ2-3, with D unclear. Trimming took off 7 bases at V and 2 bases at J, with 16 bases between the two ends. CDR1 is MNHEY, CDR2 SVGAGI, per germline. This CDR3 contains 15 residues. CDR3 bases: TGTGCCAGCACCCCAAGAGGCCACCCCACAGATACGCAGTATTTT. Translating gives CASTPRGHPTDTQYF.

V usage is TRBV4-1 and J usage is TRBJ1-3; 10 bases are shared with TRBD1. Germline V gene sequence: CDR1 MGHRA, CDR2 YSYEKL. V was pared by 4 bases and J by 2 bases, with 2 bases of the junction left unmatched. This CDR3 is built from 15 residues. CDR3 in amino acids: CASSRGTGAGNTIYF. CDR3 coding DNA: TGCGCCAGCAGCCGAGGGACAGGGGCTGGAAACACCATATATTTT.

In regard to this clone: Compared with germline, one end of the junction differs, possibly owing to a read error. CDR3 protein: CASSLQGTPLHF. CDR3 sequence (DNA): TGTGCTAGCAGCTTACAGGGAACACCCCTCCACTTT. The chain links TRBV7-7 to TRBJ1-6; tentatively, D is TRBD1 (6 bases). This CDR3 contains 12 residues. The germline CDR1 and CDR2 sequences are SSHAT and FNYEAQ (reference sequence).

This chain uses TRBV11-3 with TRBJ2-3, with D possibly TRBD2 on 7 matching bases. Germline lookup yields CDR1 SGHNT and CDR2 YENEEA. This CDR3 spans 15 amino acids. V was clipped by 2 bases and J by 2 bases, with 11 bases between them. CDR3: CASSLRRGPTDTQYF. The CDR3 DNA sequence: TGTGCCAGCAGCTTACGGCGGGGGCCCACAGATACGCAGTATTTT.

The V call is TRBV28, the J call TRBJ2-4; either TRBD1 or TRBD2 may fit D (5 bases each). V lost 6 bases and J 8 bases, leaving 11 bases between the germline ends. CDR1 and CDR2 from the germline V gene are MDHEN and SYDVKM. The CDR3 is 12 residues long. CDR3 residues: CASRTARDIQYF. In DNA form, the CDR3 reads TGTGCCAGCAGGACAGCGAGGGACATTCAGTACTTC.

The chain uses TRBV5-5 and TRBJ2-5; D unresolved. This CDR3 is built from 15 residues. The ends were cut back, 4 bases at V and 5 bases at J, with 18 bases in the middle. The germline gives CDR1 SGHKS, CDR2 YYEKEE (reference sequence). The CDR3 sequence: CASSLTGPSGETQYF. For the CDR3, the DNA is TGTGCCAGCAGCCTAACCGGGCCCTCTGGGGAGACCCAGTACTTC.

The rearrangement links TRBV29-1 to TRBJ2-1; TRBD1 matches 7 bases. The CDR3 length is 15 residues. The V and J ends lost 3 bases and 5 bases, in that order; junction bases with no gene match: 10. Germline assignment: CDR1 SQVTM and CDR2 ANQGSEA. Written as DNA, the CDR3 is TGCAGCGTTGAGTCGGACAGGCGTATGAACAATGAGCAGTTCTTC. Translating gives CSVESDRRMNNEQFF.

The chain carries TRBV7-3 and TRBJ2-1; 8 bases align to TRBD2. Germline V gene sequence: CDR1 SGHTA, CDR2 FQGTGA. The CDR3 has 15 amino acids. The trim removed 4 bases at V and 9 bases at J, leaving 11 bases unmatched. The chain's CDR3 is CASSSVAGNNVEQFF. As DNA, the CDR3 is TGTGCCAGCAGCTCCGTAGCGGGAAATAATGTTGAGCAGTTCTTC.

Only one count was recorded for this clone. J is TRBJ1-5 and V is TRBV5-6, with D perhaps matching TRBD1 (6 bases). The V gene lost 1 base and the J gene lost 5 bases, with 10 bases spanning the gap. The CDR3 contains 14 residues. Per germline, CDR1 SGHDT and CDR2 YYEEEE. The CDR3 nucleotides are TGTGCCAGCAGCTTGACAGGGTACGATCAGCCCCAGCATTTT. It encodes CASSLTGYDQPQHF.

As DNA, the CDR3 is TGTGCCAGCAGTGACAGGGGGGCAGCTTTCTTT. Its translation is CASSDRGAAFF. The gene calls are TRBV6-6 and TRBJ1-1, with 9 bases lining up with TRBD1. The V segment lost 5 bases and the J segment 10 bases; nucleotides outside the gene matches: 2. CDR1 and CDR2 from the germline V gene are MNHNY and SVGAGI (reference sequence). The CDR3 covers 11 residues.